This T cell receptor beta chain is from a study of T cell responses to AZD1222 COVID-19 vaccine. Study details: Doses given second, at about 4 or about 12 weeks, were pooled.

Study conclusions and caveats: Reportedly, nearly half the spike-specific TCRs target unmutated variant regions. Elevations in Spike-specific TCR breadth and depth followed administration of two AZD1222 doses. There were vaccine-associated CD4 TCRs across spike, dominant at 160-218 and 743-854.

Sequencing used immunoSEQ multiplex PCR; TCRdb keeps in-frame clones, though not all of them. The table lists approximately 100,000 clones, about 87% of them singletons. Note on this clone: What it binds is not known.

The CDR3 extends over 15 amino acids. V lost 4 bases to trimming and J lost 3 bases, with 12 bases between them. Germline CDR1 LGHDT, CDR2 YNNKEL (reference sequence). The chain couples TRBV3-1 (or the pseudogene TRBV3-2) to TRBJ1-4; tentative D call: TRBD1 (6 bases). The sample was peripheral blood, taken on day 0 of AZD1222 vaccination. The receptor was derived from an adult in good health. This chain's CDR3 is CASSRGTRSNEKLFF. The CDR3 DNA reads TGTGCCAGCAGCCGCGGGACACGGTCTAATGAAAAACTGTTTTTT.